The 3 T cell receptor beta chains presented below share a single source sample, sequenced in a study of shared clonotypes between healthy human individuals. TCRdb's table, derived via immunoSEQ multiplex PCR, lists solely in-frame clones and lacks some. The sample shows hundreds of thousands of clones, about 96% of them seen only once. Specimen: naive CD4+ T cells sorted from blood. The subset denotes: CD45RA+ positively selected. The receptor set was obtained from a woman under 40 in good health.

The V call is TRBV4-1, the J call TRBJ1-6; 7 bases are shared with TRBD1. V shed 4 bases and J 10 bases; nucleotides not matched to a gene: 10. In germline, CDR1 is MGHRA, CDR2 YSYEKL. This CDR3 is 15 amino acids long. The CDR3: CASSLLRQGWSPLHF. In DNA, the CDR3 is TGCGCCAGCAGCCTTCTGCGACAGGGTTGGTCACCCCTCCACTTT.

This chain uses TRBV30 with TRBJ2-4; D gene ambiguous. The CDR3 is 14 residues long. CDR1 is GTSNPN and CDR2 is SVGIG in the germline V gene (reference sequence). V dropped 2 bases and J dropped 7 bases, with 15 bases sitting between them. CDR3 residues: CAWSPNGPGNIQYF. The CDR3 nucleotides are TGTGCCTGGAGTCCCAACGGGCCCGGCAACATTCAGTACTTC.

V usage is TRBV5-1 and J usage is TRBJ2-1; D is uncertain. The germline CDR1 and CDR2 sequences are SGHRS and YFSETQ. V lost 4 bases, J lost 5 bases, and 10 bases lay in between. The CDR3 extends over 13 amino acids. CDR3 region: CASSRLADNEQFF. The DNA of the CDR3 is TGCGCCAGCAGCCGGCTGGCGGACAATGAGCAGTTCTTC.